A selection of T cell receptor beta chains follows, all from one sample in a study of STAT5B mutations in CD4+ large granular lymphocyte leukemia. TCRdb's table, derived via immunoSEQ multiplex PCR, lists solely in-frame clones and lacks some. The sample consists of around 29,000 clones, around 80% of them appearing once. The sequenced sample consisted of CD4+ T cells from blood buffy coats. These receptors were taken from a human donor in good health. The CDR3 runs from the conserved cysteine through the conserved F or W. The D gene is left open where the match is weak. Expanded clones are given a class, and other clones once, few, many or no size at all.

size	V	J	D	DNA	CDR3
NA	TRBV11-2	TRBJ1-1	TRBD1	TGTGCCAGCAGCCCGGGGACAGGGAGGAGAACTGAAGCTTTCTTT	CASSPGTGRRTEAFF
few	TRBV19	TRBJ1-2	NA	TGTGCCAGTAGGGACAGCCCTACATCCCCCTACTATGGCTACACCTTC	CASRDSPTSPYYGYTF
NA	TRBV27	TRBJ2-3	TRBD2	TGTGCCAGCAGTCGCACTAGCGGGACCAGCACAGATACGCAGTATTTT	CASSRTSGTSTDTQYF
once	TRBV6-1	TRBJ2-3	TRBD2	TGTGCCAGCAGTGACCCTCTAGCGGGAGGGGGTGGAGATACGCAGTATTTT	CASSDPLAGGGGDTQYF
NA	TRBV9	TRBJ1-2	NA	TGTGCCAGCAGCGTAGTCCTGGTGGGTGAGGCCCATGGCTACACCTTC	CASSVVLVGEAHGYTF
NA	TRBV5-1	TRBJ1-5	NA	TGCGCCAGCAGCTTGGAGGCGGGGGCGAGTCAGCCCCAGCATTTT	CASSLEAGASQPQHF
NA	TRBV4-1	TRBJ1-6	TRBD1	TGCGCCAGCAGGATCGGACAGGTTGATTCACCCCTCCACTTT	CASRIGQVDSPLHF
NA	TRBV5-5	TRBJ2-3	TRBD2	TGTGCCAGCAGCTTGGAAACTAGCGGGAGGTCAGATACGCAGTATTTT	CASSLETSGRSDTQYF
NA	TRBV2	TRBJ2-5	NA	TGTGCCACCGGAGACAGTCAAGAGACCCAGTACTTC	CATGDSQETQYF
NA	TRBV7-2	TRBJ1-5	TRBD1	TGTGCCAGCAGCCGTCAGACAGGGGAGATGTATCAGCCCCAGCATTTT	CASSRQTGEMYQPQHF
NA	TRBV7-2	TRBJ2-1	NA	TGTGCCAGCAGCTTAGCTCAGTACAATGAGCAGTTCTTC	CASSLAQYNEQFF
NA	TRBV5-4	TRBJ2-3	NA	TGTGCCAGCAGCTTGGAAGGGGCGCGCGGCACAGATACGCAGTATTTT	CASSLEGARGTDTQYF
NA	TRBV29-1	TRBJ2-5	NA	TGCAGCGTTGATCAAGGTATCGGGGTGGAGACCCAGTACTTC	CSVDQGIGVETQYF
NA	TRBV7-9	TRBJ2-6	NA	TGTGCCAGCAGCTTAATCGGGGTAGCTGGGGCCAACGTCCTGACTTTC	CASSLIGVAGANVLTF
NA	TRBV4-2	TRBJ2-7	TRBD2	TGTGCCAGCAGCCAGTGGGGGGGGACTAGCGGGATCTACGAGCAGTACTTC	CASSQWGGTSGIYEQYF
NA	TRBV28	TRBJ1-2	NA	TGTGCCAGCAGTTCCCTCACAAGCGTCTATGGCTACACCTTC	CASSSLTSVYGYTF
few	TRBV2	TRBJ1-2	NA	TGTGCCAGCACCCGGGAGTTGGATGGCTACACCTTC	CASTRELDGYTF
NA	TRBV18	TRBJ1-1	NA	TGTGCCAGCTCACCACAGGGAAGGGGCACTGAAGCTTTCTTT	CASSPQGRGTEAFF
NA	TRBV7-2	TRBJ1-3	NA	TGTGCCAGCAGCCCGCAGGGGCTGGTCACCATATATTTT	CASSPQGLVTIYF
NA	TRBV29-1	TRBJ2-1	TRBD2	TGCAGCGTTATACTAGCGGGGGGCGATGAGCAGTTCTTC	CSVILAGGDEQFF